The clone carrying this TCR beta chain has more than one count but fewer than ten. What it binds is unknown. The sample is drawn from a study of regulatory T cells in long-lasting Graves disease. Study-level results: There were preferences for TRBV28, TRBJ1-2 and TRBJ2-5 in persistent disease. Peripheral blood was the sole material, not thyroid tissue.

After removal of 4 bases from V and 7 bases from J, the junction contained 7 bases not matched to a gene. The V gene's germline CDR1 is LGHNA and CDR2 YNFKEQ. This CDR3 comprises 15 residues. According to the study, TCR beta libraries were built with iRepertoire HTBI primers and CDR3-region Arm-PCR. TCRdb redid the calling of the multiplex PCR reads with MiXCR, one entry per CDR3 protein. This table has a few hundred thousand distinct CDR3 sequences, around 19% appearing once. As for time point: newly diagnosed GD, antithyroid drugs for less than 3 months. Generation of the TCR library employed RNA extracted from PBMCs. It was American Thyroid Association guidelines that determined Graves' disease diagnosis. The same data also went into a second study, on T cells in Graves' hyperthyroidism and ophthalmopathy.

This receptor was identified in a woman aged 25 to 39 with Graves disease. Sequenced material: peripheral blood mononuclear cells (PBMCs), taken at new diagnosis, from a patient treated with antithyroid drugs. The V call is TRBV4-2, the J call TRBJ2-1; 10 nucleotides line up with TRBD2. The DNA of the CDR3 is TGTGCCAGCAGCCGAGCGGGAGGGCCGGGTAATGAGCAGTTCTTC. Translation: CASSRAGGPGNEQFF.